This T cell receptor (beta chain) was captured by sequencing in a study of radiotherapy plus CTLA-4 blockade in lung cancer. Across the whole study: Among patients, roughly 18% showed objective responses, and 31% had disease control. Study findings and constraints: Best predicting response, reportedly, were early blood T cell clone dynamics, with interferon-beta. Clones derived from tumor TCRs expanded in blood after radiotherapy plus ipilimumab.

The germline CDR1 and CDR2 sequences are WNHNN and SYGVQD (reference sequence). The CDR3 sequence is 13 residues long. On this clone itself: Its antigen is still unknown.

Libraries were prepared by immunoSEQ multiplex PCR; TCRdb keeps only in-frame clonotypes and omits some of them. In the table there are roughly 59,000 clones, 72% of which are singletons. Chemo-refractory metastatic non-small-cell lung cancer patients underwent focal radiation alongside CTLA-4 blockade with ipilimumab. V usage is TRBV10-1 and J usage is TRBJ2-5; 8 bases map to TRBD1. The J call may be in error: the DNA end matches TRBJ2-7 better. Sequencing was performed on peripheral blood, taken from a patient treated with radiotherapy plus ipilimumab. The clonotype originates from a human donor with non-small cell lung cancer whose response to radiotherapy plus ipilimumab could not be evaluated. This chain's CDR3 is CAADPDRAYEQYF. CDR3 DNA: TGCGCCGCGGACCCGGACAGGGCCTACGAGCAGTACTTC.